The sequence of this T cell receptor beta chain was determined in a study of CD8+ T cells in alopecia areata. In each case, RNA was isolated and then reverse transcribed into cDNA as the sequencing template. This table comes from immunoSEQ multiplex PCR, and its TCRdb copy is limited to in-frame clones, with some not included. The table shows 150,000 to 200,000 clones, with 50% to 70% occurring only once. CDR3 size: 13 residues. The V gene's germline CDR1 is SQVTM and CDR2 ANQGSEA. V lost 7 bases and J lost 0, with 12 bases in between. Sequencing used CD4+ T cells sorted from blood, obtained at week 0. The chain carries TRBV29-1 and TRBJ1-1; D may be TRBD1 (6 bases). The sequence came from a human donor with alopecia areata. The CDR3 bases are TGCAGCGCCGGACAGAAAGTGAACACTGAAGCTTTCTTT. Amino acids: CSAGQKVNTEAFF.